Each of the 17 T cell receptor beta chains below was sequenced from the same sample in a study of blood T cell repertoires in COVID-19. TCRdb's table, derived via immunoSEQ multiplex PCR, lists solely in-frame clones and lacks some. Of 45,000 to 55,000 clones in the sample, 90% are singletons; the top ten hold more than 6.5%. Material for sequencing was peripheral blood. Receptors originate from a woman in her 40s with active COVID-19.

The chain recombines TRBV6-1 with TRBJ1-5; D call uncertain. This CDR3 is built from 13 residues. V lost 1 base and J lost 5, with 6 bases in between. Germline assignment: CDR1 MNHNS and CDR2 SASEGT. CDR3 loop: CASSEEQHQPQHF. CDR3 in DNA: TGTGCCAGCAGTGAAGAACAGCATCAGCCCCAGCATTTT.

This clone appeared a single time. DNA of the CDR3: TGTGCCAGCAGCTTGGACAGGGTAGGCGACGAGCAGTACTTC. Its protein is CASSLDRVGDEQYF. J is TRBJ2-7 and V is TRBV5-4, with D possibly matching TRBD1 (6 bases). Germline lookup yields CDR1 SGHNT and CDR2 YYREEE (reference sequence). Trimming shortened V by 0 bases and J by 5 bases, and 12 bases separated the two germline ends. There are 14 residues in the CDR3.

The chain employs TRBV2 and TRBJ2-5; 8 bases agree with TRBD2. This CDR3 region has 15 residues. With V trimmed by 2 bases and J by 10 bases, 12 bases remained unmatched. CDR1 and CDR2 (germline): SNHLY, FYNNEI. The CDR3 DNA reads as TGTGCCAGCAGTGAAATCCGAGGTAGCGGGGCAGACCAGTACTTC. Encoded protein: CASSEIRGSGADQYF. The full variable domain, in which reference TRBV2 and TRBJ2-5 provide the parts outside the CDR3, is EPEVTQTPSHQVTQMGQEVILRCVPISNHLYFYWYRQILGQKVEFLVSFYNNEISEKSEIFDDQFSVERPDGSNFTLKIRSTKLEDSAMYFCASSEIRGSGADQYFGPGTRLLVL.

The chain uses TRBV23-1 and TRBJ1-5; D may be TRBD1 (6 bases). Being an ORF, TRBV23-1 has a function that is uncertain. The CDR3 length is 13 residues. Trimming shortened V by 9 bases and J by 7 bases, and 16 bases separated the two germline ends. CDR3 sequence reads: CARTGTSEQPQHF. The CDR3 DNA is TGCGCCAGAACCGGGACATCGGAACAGCCCCAGCATTTT.

V usage is TRBV12-3 or TRBV12-4 and J usage is TRBJ1-2; the D is unclear. The CDR3 has 13 residues. The V end lost 7 bases, the J end lost 2 bases, and 11 bases lay between the germline ends. CDR3 sequence reads: CASTAILNYGYTF. The CDR3 DNA reads as TGTGCCAGCACCGCTATTCTGAACTATGGCTACACCTTC.

This clone was detected a few times. The genes are TRBV15 and TRBJ2-4; a possible D gene is TRBD1 (6 bases). V shed 1 base and J shed 5 bases, with 9 bases lying between them. Per germline, CDR1 LNHNV and CDR2 YYDKDF (reference sequence). The CDR3 contains 14 residues. The CDR3 here is CATSRGQAENIQYF. CDR3 bases: TGTGCCACCAGCAGAGGACAGGCCGAAAACATTCAGTACTTC. The full variable domain, with the rest looked up from reference TRBV15 and TRBJ2-4, is DAMVIQNPRYQVTQFGKPVTLSCSQTLNHNVMYWYQQKSSQAPKLLFHYYDKDFNNEADTPDNFQSRRPNTSFCFLDIRSPGLGDTAMYLCATSRGQAENIQYFGAGTRLSVL.

The V call is TRBV3-1 (or the pseudogene TRBV3-2), the J call TRBJ2-1; 10 nucleotides line up with TRBD2. Germline lookup yields CDR1 LGHDT and CDR2 YNNKEL (reference sequence). The CDR3 consists of 16 residues. V was pared by 6 bases and J by 2 bases, with 7 bases of the junction left unmatched. This CDR3 is CASRGASGGPYNEQFF. The CDR3, as DNA: TGTGCCAGCAGAGGGGCTAGCGGGGGTCCCTACAATGAGCAGTTCTTC.

The genes are TRBV7-9 and TRBJ2-7, with a tentative D call TRBD1 (5 bases). Trimming removed 5 bases at V and 0 bases at J, with 20 bases between. There are 17 residues in the CDR3. Germline values: CDR1 SEHNR, CDR2 FQNEAQ (reference sequence). The CDR3 spells CASSNRDSFALSYEQYF. Here the CDR3 DNA reads TGTGCCAGCAGCAACAGAGACAGCTTTGCCCTCTCCTACGAGCAGTACTTC.

The genes are TRBV25-1 and TRBJ1-2; D not resolved. The CDR3 extends over 11 amino acids. V dropped 2 bases and J dropped 11 bases, with 9 bases sitting between them. The V gene's germline CDR1 is MGHDK and CDR2 SYGVNS. CDR3 protein: CASSERREYTF. CDR3 coding DNA: TGTGCCAGCAGTGAAAGACGGGAATACACCTTC.

V usage is TRBV5-4 and J usage is TRBJ2-3; TRBD2 agrees at 7 bases. The CDR3 runs 16 residues. The V and J ends lost 6 bases and 5 bases, in that order; junction bases with no gene match: 15. Germline assignment: CDR1 SGHNT and CDR2 YYREEE (reference sequence). CDR3 amino acids: CASIPGAGRGGDTQYF. CDR3 DNA: TGTGCCAGCATCCCGGGAGCGGGGCGAGGCGGAGATACGCAGTATTTT.

The chain combines TRBV28 with TRBJ2-3; no clear D gene. The length of the CDR3 is 16 residues. Trimming left V 8 bases short and J 0 bases short, with 18 bases between. The V gene's germline CDR1 is MDHEN and CDR2 SYDVKM. This chain's CDR3 is CASGSQASPSTDTQYF. The CDR3 region has the DNA TGTGCCAGCGGGTCCCAGGCCTCACCCAGCACAGATACGCAGTATTTT.

This chain connects TRBV10-3 to TRBJ2-7, with TRBD1 as a possible D gene (6 bases). With 0 bases removed from V and 3 bases from J, the gap between germline ends came to 15 bases. Germline V CDR1 and CDR2: ENHRY, SYGVKD. The CDR3 contains 16 residues. For the CDR3, the DNA is TGTGCCATCAGTGAGTCAGGGGGTTCGCGAGGCTACGAGCAGTACTTC. Protein product: CAISESGGSRGYEQYF.

The gene calls are TRBV28 and TRBJ1-5; D unresolved. This CDR3 is 12 amino acids long. Per the germline V gene, CDR1 is MDHEN and CDR2 is SYDVKM. V lost 4 bases and J lost 9, with 10 bases in between. The CDR3 spells CASSSGGLPQHF. CDR3 DNA: TGTGCCAGCAGTTCGGGAGGTCTGCCCCAGCATTTT.

The V gene is TRBV7-6, the J gene TRBJ2-1; TRBD1 aligns across 11 bases. V trimming: 5 bases; J trimming: 6 bases; junction bases outside the gene matches: 9. The CDR3 extends over 16 amino acids. Germline V CDR1 and CDR2: SGHVS, FNYEAQ. The CDR3 DNA sequence: TGTGCCAGCAGCCGCCTCCCGGGACAGGGGGGCAATGAGCAGTTCTTC. This sequence encodes CASSRLPGQGGNEQFF.

The V gene is TRBV9, the J gene TRBJ2-1; D possibly corresponds to TRBD1 (6 bases). This CDR3 region has 14 residues. Germline lookup yields CDR1 SGDLS and CDR2 YYNGEE. V was cut by 4 bases and J by 9 bases, with 17 bases left in between. The CDR3, as DNA: TGTGCCAGCAGCTTGTACAGGGATGGAGGTGAGCAGTTCTTC. Amino acid sequence: CASSLYRDGGEQFF. The whole variable domain, filled in from reference TRBV9 and TRBJ2-1, reads DSGVTQTPKHLITATGQRVTLRCSPRSGDLSVYWYQQSLDQGLQFLIQYYNGEERAKGNILERFSAQQFPDLHSELNLSSLELGDSALYFCASSLYRDGGEQFFGPGTRLTVL.

This clone has just one count. The V call is TRBV11-2, the J call TRBJ2-5, with 12 bases aligning to TRBD2. The CDR3 runs 16 residues. V trimming: 1 base; J trimming: 2 bases; junction bases outside the gene matches: 2. Per germline, CDR1 SGHAT and CDR2 FQNNGV. CDR3 region: CASSLGLAGEQETQYF. The DNA of the CDR3 is TGTGCCAGCAGCTTAGGACTAGCGGGGGAACAAGAGACCCAGTACTTC.

This clone was recorded a few times. V gene TRBV7-9 combines with J gene TRBJ1-6, with D possibly being TRBD1 (6 bases). The ends were cut back, 1 base at V and 7 bases at J, with 8 bases in the middle. In germline, CDR1 is SEHNR, CDR2 FQNEAQ (reference sequence). The CDR3 contains 14 residues. The CDR3 DNA is TGTGCCAGCAGCTTAGTACAGGGCAATTCACCCCTCCACTTT. This translates into CASSLVQGNSPLHF. The complete variable domain, with remaining parts taken from reference TRBV7-9 and TRBJ1-6, reads DTGVSQNPRHKITKRGQNVTFRCDPISEHNRLYWYRQTLGQGPEFLTYFQNEAQLEKSRLLSDRFSAERPKGSFSTLEIQRTEQGDSAMYLCASSLVQGNSPLHFGNGTRLTVT.